This passage covers 3 T cell receptor beta chains from one sample sequenced in a study of T cell responses to AZD1222 COVID-19 vaccine. Here immunoSEQ multiplex PCR was the method, and the copy in TCRdb shows in-frame clones only, minus some. This sample has fewer than 110,000 clones, with 80% to 95% found just once. The sequences come from peripheral blood, collected 28 days after the second AZD1222 dose. Receptors originate from an adult who received the AZD1222 COVID-19 vaccine.

The rearrangement uses TRBV19 and TRBJ2-1; D ambiguous. Trimming stripped 5 bases from V and 7 bases from J, with 9 bases between. CDR1 and CDR2 from the germline V gene are LNHDA and SQIVND (reference sequence). This CDR3 has 12 amino acids. The CDR3 protein is CASSSMGNEQFF. CDR3 in DNA: TGTGCCAGTAGTTCAATGGGGAATGAGCAGTTCTTC.

This chain joins TRBV2 and TRBJ1-5; a weak D match, TRBD1 (6 bases). V shed 4 bases and J shed 5 bases, with 9 bases lying between them. The CDR3 spans 13 residues. CDR1 SNHLY and CDR2 FYNNEI come from the germline V gene. The CDR3 here is CASSGGGHQPQHF. CDR3 DNA sequence: TGTGCCAGCAGTGGGGGGGGGCATCAGCCCCAGCATTTT. The full variable domain, its missing parts supplied by reference TRBV2 and TRBJ1-5, is EPEVTQTPSHQVTQMGQEVILRCVPISNHLYFYWYRQILGQKVEFLVSFYNNEISEKSEIFDDQFSVERPDGSNFTLKIRSTKLEDSAMYFCASSGGGHQPQHFGDGTRLSIL.

This clone was counted once. The rearrangement uses TRBV30 and TRBJ2-2; possibly TRBD2 for D (5 bases). Germline V lookup: CDR1 GTSNPN, CDR2 SVGIG (reference sequence). The V end was cut by 4 bases, the J end by 5 bases, with 20 bases between. The CDR3 loop spans 16 amino acids. The CDR3 here is CAWTRGKLLGTGELFF. CDR3 nucleotide sequence: TGTGCCTGGACTCGAGGGAAGCTTTTGGGGACCGGGGAGCTGTTTTTT.